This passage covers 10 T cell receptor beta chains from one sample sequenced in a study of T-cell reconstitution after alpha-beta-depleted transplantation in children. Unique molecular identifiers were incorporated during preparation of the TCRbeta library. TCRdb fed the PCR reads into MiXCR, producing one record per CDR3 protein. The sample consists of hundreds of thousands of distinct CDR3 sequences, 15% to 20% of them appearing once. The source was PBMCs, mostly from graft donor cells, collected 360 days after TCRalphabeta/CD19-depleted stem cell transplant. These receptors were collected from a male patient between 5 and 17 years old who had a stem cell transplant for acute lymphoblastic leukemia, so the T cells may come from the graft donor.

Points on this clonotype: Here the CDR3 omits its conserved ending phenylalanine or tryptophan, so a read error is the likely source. For the CDR3, the DNA is TGTGCCAGCTCACCAAGGCGGGATATCGGAAACACCATATATTAT. As protein: CASSPRRDIGNTIYY. The chain is built from TRBV18 and TRBJ1-3, with D hard to call. Germline V gene lookup returns CDR1 KGHSH and CDR2 LQKENI. The CDR3 has 15 amino acids. V was shortened by 2 bases and J by 4 bases, with 12 bases between the two germline ends.

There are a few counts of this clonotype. CDR3 amino acids: CSVKRTSGIGTQYF. The CDR3 nucleotides are TGCAGCGTCAAGCGGACTAGCGGGATTGGGACCCAGTACTTC. The chain has TRBV29-1 and TRBJ2-5, with 12 nucleotides matching TRBD2. The germline V gene encodes CDR1 SQVTM and CDR2 ANQGSEA. Trimming at V came to 6 bases and at J to 7 bases, leaving 9 bases not matched to a gene. The CDR3 consists of 14 residues.

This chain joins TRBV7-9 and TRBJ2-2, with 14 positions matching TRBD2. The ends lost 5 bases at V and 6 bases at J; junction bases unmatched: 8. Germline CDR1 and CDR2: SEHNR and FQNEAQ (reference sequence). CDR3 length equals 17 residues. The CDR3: CASSPGTSGSTAGELFF. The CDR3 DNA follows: TGTGCCAGCAGCCCCGGGACTAGCGGGAGTACCGCCGGGGAGCTGTTTTTT.

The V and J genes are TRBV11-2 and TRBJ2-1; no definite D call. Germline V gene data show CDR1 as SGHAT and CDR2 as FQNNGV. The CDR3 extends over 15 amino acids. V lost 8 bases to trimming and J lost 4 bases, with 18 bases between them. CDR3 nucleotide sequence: TGTGCCAGCCAGTTGTGGAGTTTGGGGTACAATGAGCAGTTCTTC. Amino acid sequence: CASQLWSLGYNEQFF.

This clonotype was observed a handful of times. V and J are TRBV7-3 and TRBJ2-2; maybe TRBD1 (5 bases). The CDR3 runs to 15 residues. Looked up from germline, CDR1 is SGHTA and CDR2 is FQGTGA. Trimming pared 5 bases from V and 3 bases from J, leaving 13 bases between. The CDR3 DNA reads TGTGCCAGCAGCGCTCGCAGGGTGCACACCGGGGAGCTGTTTTTT. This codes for CASSARRVHTGELFF.

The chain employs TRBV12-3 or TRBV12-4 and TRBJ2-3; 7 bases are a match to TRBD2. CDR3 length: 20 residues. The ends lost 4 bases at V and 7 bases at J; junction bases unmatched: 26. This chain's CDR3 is CASSWARGGVNPRDRHTQYF. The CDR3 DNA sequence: TGTGCCAGCAGTTGGGCACGGGGAGGGGTGAATCCCCGTGACCGACATACGCAGTATTTT.

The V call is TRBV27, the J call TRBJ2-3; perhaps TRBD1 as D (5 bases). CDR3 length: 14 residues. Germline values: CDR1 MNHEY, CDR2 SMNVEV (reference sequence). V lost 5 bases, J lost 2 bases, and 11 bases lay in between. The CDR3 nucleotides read TGTGCCAGCAGTCTACAGGACGACACAGATACGCAGTATTTT. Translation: CASSLQDDTDTQYF.

DNA for the CDR3: TGCGCCAGCAGCGCCCCCCATAGCTACGAGCAGTACTTC. Translating gives CASSAPHSYEQYF. This chain uses TRBV5-1 with TRBJ2-7; D is unresolved. The CDR3 has 13 amino acids. CDR1 SGHRS and CDR2 YFSETQ come from the germline V gene. V dropped 4 bases and J dropped 3 bases, with 11 bases sitting between them.

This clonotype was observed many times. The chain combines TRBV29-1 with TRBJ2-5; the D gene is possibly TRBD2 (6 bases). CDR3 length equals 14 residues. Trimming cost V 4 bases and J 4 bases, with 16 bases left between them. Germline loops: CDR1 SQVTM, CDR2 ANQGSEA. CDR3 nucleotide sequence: TGCAGCGTTGGAGTCGGCTGGGGGGTAGAGACCCAGTACTTC. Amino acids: CSVGVGWGVETQYF.

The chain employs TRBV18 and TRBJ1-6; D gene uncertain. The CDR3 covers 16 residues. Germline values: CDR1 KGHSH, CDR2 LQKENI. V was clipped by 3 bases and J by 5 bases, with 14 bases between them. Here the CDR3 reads CASSPYPGADNSPLHF. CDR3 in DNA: TGTGCCAGCTCACCGTATCCCGGAGCCGATAATTCACCCCTCCACTTT.